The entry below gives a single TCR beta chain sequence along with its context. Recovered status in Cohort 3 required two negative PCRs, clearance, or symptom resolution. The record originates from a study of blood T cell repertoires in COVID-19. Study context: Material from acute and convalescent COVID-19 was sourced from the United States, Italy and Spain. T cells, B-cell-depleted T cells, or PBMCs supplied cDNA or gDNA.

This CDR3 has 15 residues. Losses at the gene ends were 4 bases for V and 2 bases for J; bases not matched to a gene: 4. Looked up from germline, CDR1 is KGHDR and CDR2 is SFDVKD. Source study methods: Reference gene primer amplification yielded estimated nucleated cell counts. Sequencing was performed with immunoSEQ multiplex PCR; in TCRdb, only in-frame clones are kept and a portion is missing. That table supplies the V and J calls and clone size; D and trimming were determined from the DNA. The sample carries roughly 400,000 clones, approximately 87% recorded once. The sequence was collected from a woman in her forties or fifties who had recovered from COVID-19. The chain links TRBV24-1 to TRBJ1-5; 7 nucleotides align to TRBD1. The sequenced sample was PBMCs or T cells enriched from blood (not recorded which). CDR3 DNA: TGTGCCACCAGTGACAGACAGGGAGGCAATCAGCCCCAGCATTTT. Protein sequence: CATSDRQGGNQPQHF.